The 9 T cell receptor beta chains below all came from one sample that was sequenced in a study of blood T cell repertoires in COVID-19. TCRdb keeps only in-frame clones here, not all; method: immunoSEQ multiplex PCR. Among roughly 90,000 clones listed, approximately 88% were seen once. Sequencing was carried out using peripheral blood. The source is an elderly woman with active or convalescent COVID-19.

The chain links TRBV28 to TRBJ1-1; possibly TRBD1 for D (5 bases). Germline values: CDR1 MDHEN, CDR2 SYDVKM. The CDR3 is made up of 14 amino acids. V was pared by 5 bases and J by 3 bases, with 13 bases between. DNA for the CDR3: TGTGCCAGCAGTACCCCCTCCAGGGACACTGAAGCTTTCTTT. Translation gives CASSTPSRDTEAFF.

This clone turned up a few times. This rearrangement joins TRBV5-1 to TRBJ1-4; D ambiguous. The CDR3 has 14 residues. The V end was cut by 1 base, the J end by 8 bases, with 12 bases between. Germline CDR1 is SGHRS and CDR2 is YFSETQ. The CDR3 is CASSLLEGREKLFF. In nucleotides, the CDR3 is TGCGCCAGCAGCTTGCTGGAGGGAAGAGAAAAACTGTTTTTT.

The genes are TRBV6-5 and TRBJ1-3; D possibly corresponds to TRBD1 (5 bases). Trimming removed 6 bases from V and 2 bases from J, with 11 bases in between. CDR3 length: 14 amino acids. Germline V gives CDR1 MNHEY, CDR2 SVGAGI. CDR3 DNA: TGTGCCAGCAGAAACGGGGGACCTGGAAACACCATATATTTT. Encoded protein: CASRNGGPGNTIYF.

The rearrangement uses TRBV27 and TRBJ2-5; TRBD2 agrees at 7 bases. The CDR3 extends over 16 amino acids. Trimming removed 6 bases from V and 2 bases from J; junction bases left unmatched: 12. Germline CDR1 and CDR2: MNHEY and SMNVEV (reference sequence). The CDR3 DNA reads as TGTGCCAGCAGCCACCGGACTCCGGGGGGTCAAGAGACCCAGTACTTC. It is translated as CASSHRTPGGQETQYF.

The J gene is TRBJ2-7, the V gene TRBV9; 8 nucleotides match TRBD2. The CDR3 has 16 residues. Trimming took 0 bases from V and 0 from J; bases not matched to a gene: 5. Germline lookup yields CDR1 SGDLS and CDR2 YYNGEE. CDR3 in DNA: TGTGCCAGCAGCGTAGGGGCAGGGACTAGCTCCTACGAGCAGTACTTC. Encoded protein: CASSVGAGTSSYEQYF.

The chain couples TRBV18 to TRBJ2-1; D gene uncertain. V lost 3 bases, J lost 5 bases, and 11 bases lay in between. The CDR3 sequence is 14 residues long. Per the germline V gene, CDR1 is KGHSH and CDR2 is LQKENI. The CDR3 nucleotides are TGTGCCAGCTCACCGGCCACCCGTGACAATGAGCAGTTCTTC. It yields the protein CASSPATRDNEQFF.

V is TRBV5-4 and J is TRBJ1-6; a possible D gene is TRBD1 (6 bases). The CDR3 has 14 amino acids. V lost 2 bases, J lost 5 bases, and 8 bases lay in between. Germline assignment: CDR1 SGHNT and CDR2 YYREEE (reference sequence). This chain's CDR3 is CASSLDRNNSPLHF. CDR3 coding DNA: TGTGCCAGCAGCTTAGACAGGAATAATTCACCCCTCCACTTT.

This chain joins TRBV7-9 and TRBJ2-6, with D hard to call. Germline V CDR1 and CDR2: SEHNR, FQNEAQ (reference sequence). Trimming removed 7 bases from V and 4 bases from J, with 5 bases in between. This CDR3 spans 12 amino acids. The DNA of the CDR3 is TGTGCCAGCACTCCAGGGGCCAACGTCCTGACTTTC. Translation: CASTPGANVLTF.

The V call is TRBV15, the J call TRBJ2-1; no clear D. Germline CDR1 and CDR2: LNHNV and YYDKDF (reference sequence). The CDR3 sequence is 16 residues long. V lost 1 base and J lost 1, with 11 bases in between. The CDR3 DNA reads as TGTGCCACCAGCAGAGGAGAGCGCCGATCCTACAATGAGCAGTTCTTC. It encodes CATSRGERRSYNEQFF.